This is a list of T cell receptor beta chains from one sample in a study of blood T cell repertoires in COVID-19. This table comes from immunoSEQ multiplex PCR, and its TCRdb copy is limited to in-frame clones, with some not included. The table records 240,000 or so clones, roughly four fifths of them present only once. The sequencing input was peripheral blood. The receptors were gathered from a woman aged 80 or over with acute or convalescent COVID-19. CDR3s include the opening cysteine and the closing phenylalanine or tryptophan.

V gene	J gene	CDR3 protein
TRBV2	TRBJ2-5	CASSERTKSLETQYF
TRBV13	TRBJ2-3	CASSTGSTDTQYF
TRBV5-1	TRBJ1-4	CASSLDGRTNEKLFF
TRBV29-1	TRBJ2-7	CSVGSSYEQYF
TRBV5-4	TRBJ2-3	CASTMSGKLGTDTQYF
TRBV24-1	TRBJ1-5	CATSEPGSWQPQHF
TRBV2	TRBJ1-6	CASRDGQGRSYNSPLHF
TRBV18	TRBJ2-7	CASSRDSLDRVSYEQYF
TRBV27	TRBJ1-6	CASSFIRGQGWSPLHF
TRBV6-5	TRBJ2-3	CASRQSGGGADTQYF
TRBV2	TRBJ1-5	CASSVGRVNQPQHF
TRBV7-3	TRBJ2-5	CASSFSGGEQETQYF
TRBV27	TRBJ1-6	CASSLGRGSGNSPLHF
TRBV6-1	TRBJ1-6	CASSAGTGSRNSPLHF
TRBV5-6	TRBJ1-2	CASSLGQNYGYTF
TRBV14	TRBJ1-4	CASSRTDSNEKLFF
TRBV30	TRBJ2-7	CAWSVGQGSPYEQYF